This T cell receptor (beta chain) derives from a study of T cell responses to AZD1222 COVID-19 vaccine. Points from the study as a whole: When two AZD1222 doses had been given, Spike-specific TCR breadth and depth rose. Repertoires were collected only later (after the peak T cell response had occurred). It was only six AZD1222 recipients who were seropositive at baseline. Clonal diversity may have been underestimated in mostly white British donors.

Profiled with immunoSEQ multiplex PCR; TCRdb holds only in-frame clones, not every one. The sample records about 140,000 clones, roughly 90% being singletons. V was pared by 3 bases and J by 1 base, with 9 bases between. Germline V gene lookup returns CDR1 MRHNA and CDR2 SNTAGT. This CDR3 is 14 amino acids long. With respect to this clone: The antigen is undetermined.

The clonotype originates from an adult in good health. The sample consisted of peripheral blood, taken on day 0 of AZD1222 vaccination. This chain connects TRBV6-4 to TRBJ1-1, with no clear D. The CDR3 region has the DNA TGTGCCAGCAGTGAATCGCAAGAGAACACTGAAGCTTTCTTT. Its translation: CASSESQENTEAFF.